This T cell receptor beta chain originates from a study of vaccination effects on CD4 cells after COVID-19. As concerns this clone: Its antigen is undetermined.

Germline-derived CDR1 and CDR2 are KGHSH and LQKENI. This CDR3 region has 14 residues. Trimming removed 7 bases from V and 1 base from J; junction bases left unmatched: 6. Produced via immunoSEQ multiplex PCR; TCRdb's table is partial and in-frame only. The data contain 8,700 or so clones, about 70% of them seen just once; the ten biggest clones take up 10% to 15%. The ViraFEST assay expanded antigen-specific CD4+ T cells with viral peptide pools before sequencing. Culture proceeded for more than nine days, and CD4+ T cells were then isolated. Cultures received IL-2 medium that replaced half the medium on days 3 and 7.

Sample: CD4+ T cells from PBMCs cultured with HCoV-229E spike peptides, taken before COVID-19 vaccination. The sequence came from a human donor who received a COVID-19 vaccine. The rearrangement uses TRBV18 and TRBJ1-1, with 7 positions matching TRBD1. CDR3: CASFLTGANTEAFF. The CDR3 coding sequence is TGTGCCAGCTTCCTAACAGGGGCGAACACTGAAGCTTTCTTT.